A single sample gave rise to the 27 T cell receptor beta chains below, sequenced in a study of glioma-infiltrating T cells. TCR alpha and beta CDR3 regions were amplified from RNA using iRepertoire nested multiplex PCR. TCRdb itself ran the multiplex PCR reads through MiXCR, one entry per CDR3 protein. The table records around 97,000 distinct CDR3 sequences, around 28% of them present only once. The specimen sequenced was glioma tissue, nonneoplastic brain tissue, or PBMCs (not recorded which). Source of these receptors: a human donor with low-grade glioma or glioblastoma, undergoing nonglioma brain surgery, or in good health (not recorded which).

This clonotype was seen at least ten times. The gene calls are TRBV19 and TRBJ2-1; weak D call: TRBD2 (5 bases). Trimming removed 5 bases at V and 5 bases at J, with 16 bases between. The CDR3 covers 15 residues. Germline V gives CDR1 LNHDA, CDR2 SQIVND (reference sequence). The CDR3 DNA follows: TGTGCCAGTAGTCTTGACGCAGACGGGAACAATGAGCAGTTCTTC. Its protein product is CASSLDADGNNEQFF.

As concerns this clonotype: The junction departs from the called germline gene at one end, perhaps through a read error. The rearrangement links TRBV7-2 to TRBJ2-2, with D perhaps TRBD2 (5 bases). This CDR3 is 13 amino acids long. Germline CDR1 and CDR2: SGHTA and FQGNSA. The CDR3 bases are TGTGCCAGCAGCCTTATTGGGGTCGGGGAGCCGTTTTTT. Amino acids: CASSLIGVGEPFF. Full variable domain (outside the CDR3, taken from reference TRBV7-2 and TRBJ2-2): GAGVSQSPSNKVTEKGKDVELRCDPISGHTALYWYRQSLGQGLEFLIYFQGNSAPDKSGLPSDRFSAERTGGSVSTLTIQRTQQEDSAVYLCASSLIGVGEPFFGEGSRLTVL.

This chain connects TRBV7-2 to TRBJ2-5; 14 nucleotides match TRBD2. Trimming took 5 bases from V and 7 from J; bases not matched to a gene: 27. Germline V gene data show CDR1 as SGHTA and CDR2 as FQGNSA. There are 22 residues in the CDR3. The CDR3 is CASSLDRVVVETSGGAWATQYF. In DNA form, the CDR3 reads TGTGCCAGCAGCCTCGACAGGGTGGTAGTTGAGACTAGCGGGGGGGCCTGGGCGACCCAGTACTTC.

This chain joins TRBV19 and TRBJ1-2, with D possibly being TRBD1 (6 bases). Germline-derived CDR1 and CDR2 are LNHDA and SQIVND (reference sequence). The CDR3 is 15 amino acids. V was trimmed by 6 bases and J by 2 bases, leaving 16 bases between them. The CDR3 region is CASSSGTLANYGYTF. CDR3 DNA sequence: TGTGCCAGTAGCTCCGGGACACTCGCGAACTATGGCTACACCTTC.

Concerning this clonotype: An end of the junction differs from the germline gene, which may be a read error. The rearrangement uses TRBV7-2 and TRBJ1-1, with 9 bases that match TRBD1. The CDR3 has 17 residues. The germline V gene has CDR1 SGHTA and CDR2 FQGNSA. As DNA, the CDR3 is TGTGCCAGCAGCTTCAGGGGACAGGGACACATGAAAACTGAAGCTTTCTTT. It codes for CASSFRGQGHMKTEAFF.

The chain carries TRBV5-1 and TRBJ1-5; TRBD1 aligns across 8 bases. With 4 bases clipped from V and 6 bases from J, the junction kept 6 bases outside the gene matches. The CDR3 has 14 residues. Germline CDR1 and CDR2: SGHRS and YFSETQ. The CDR3 nucleotides are TGCGCCAGCAGCCCACAGGGGGGAGGTCAGCCCCAGCATTTT. Translation gives CASSPQGGGQPQHF.

This clonotype was detected ten times or more. The J gene is TRBJ1-3, the V gene TRBV4-3, with D tentatively TRBD1 (6 bases). Germline assignment: CDR1 LGHNA and CDR2 YSLEER. This CDR3 comprises 15 residues. Between the trimmed V and J ends, which lost 4 bases and 6 bases, there was a span of 16 bases. CDR3 protein: CASSLSRGTENTIYF. The CDR3 coding sequence is TGCGCCAGCAGCCTTTCCAGGGGAACGGAAAACACCATATATTTT.

This clonotype was observed many times. The CDR3 DNA is TGTGCCAGCACCAAGAACACTGAAGCTTTCTTT. Its protein product is CASTKNTEAFF. The J gene is TRBJ1-1, the V gene TRBV2; D unresolved. Trimming removed 7 bases at V and 1 base at J, with 4 bases between. The CDR3 runs to 11 residues. CDR1 is SNHLY and CDR2 is FYNNEI in the germline V gene. Using reference TRBV2 and TRBJ1-1 for the parts outside the CDR3, the full variable domain is EPEVTQTPSHQVTQMGQEVILRCVPISNHLYFYWYRQILGQKVEFLVSFYNNEISEKSEIFDDQFSVERPDGSNFTLKIRSTKLEDSAMYFCASTKNTEAFFGQGTRLTVV.

To note about this clonotype: This may stem from a read error, because a much larger clone lies one nucleotide away. CDR3 nucleotides: TGTGCCAGCAGCTTAGGGGCAAGAAAGACCCAGTACTTC. This sequence encodes CASSLGARKTQYF. The genes are TRBV7-2 and TRBJ2-5; no clear D. The V and J ends lost 1 base and 6 bases respectively, with 9 bases between them. Germline-derived CDR1 and CDR2 are SGHTA and FQGNSA. The length of the CDR3 is 13 residues.

Comment on this clonotype: A much more abundant neighbour one base away suggests this may be a read error. The genes are TRBV20-1 and TRBJ1-5; D unclear. Germline V gene sequence: CDR1 DFQATT, CDR2 SNEGSKA (reference sequence). The CDR3 covers 15 residues. CDR3: CIAHLGPTTNQPQHF. The CDR3 DNA reads TGCATTGCCCATTTGGGCCCCACAACAAATCAGCCCCAGCATTTT.

This sequence joins TRBV7-9 and TRBJ1-2; TRBD1 aligns across 7 bases. Trimming removed 6 bases from V and 2 bases from J; junction bases left unmatched: 9. Germline assignment: CDR1 SEHNR and CDR2 FQNEAQ (reference sequence). The CDR3 has 15 residues. The CDR3 sequence: CASRATGATNYGYTF. Here the CDR3 DNA reads TGTGCCAGCAGAGCCACAGGGGCCACCAACTATGGCTACACCTTC. The whole variable domain, remainder taken from reference TRBV7-9 and TRBJ1-2, is DTGVSQNPRHKITKRGQNVTFRCDPISEHNRLYWYRQTLGQGPEFLTYFQNEAQLEKSRLLSDRFSAERPKGSFSTLEIQRTEQGDSAMYLCASRATGATNYGYTFGSGTRLTVV.

CDR3 DNA: TGTGCCTGGAGTGTACGAAAGCCCCGCAATGAGCAGTTCTTC. It translates to CAWSVRKPRNEQFF. V gene TRBV30 combines with J gene TRBJ2-1, with no clear D. Trimming removed 0 bases from V and 6 bases from J, with 12 bases in between. CDR3 length: 14 amino acids. Germline V lookup: CDR1 GTSNPN, CDR2 SVGIG (reference sequence).

The chain carries TRBV11-2 and TRBJ2-7; 11 bases are a match to TRBD1. The CDR3 covers 14 residues. The germline V gene encodes CDR1 SGHAT and CDR2 FQNNGV. The trim removed 6 bases at V and 6 bases at J, leaving 7 bases unmatched. Written as DNA, the CDR3 is TGTGCCAGCAGATCGACCGGACAGGGGGCCGAGCAGTACTTC. Translation: CASRSTGQGAEQYF.

The chain uses TRBV10-3 and TRBJ2-1; a possible D gene is TRBD1 (6 bases). This CDR3 has 15 residues. Deletions cut 9 bases from V and 5 bases from J, with 20 bases between. Germline V CDR1 and CDR2: ENHRY, SYGVKD. DNA for the CDR3: TGTGCCATAGGCCAGGGGAGAGGTAATAACAATGAGCAGTTCTTC. It is translated as CAIGQGRGNNNEQFF.

The table lists this clonotype with many counts. The CDR3 DNA sequence: TGTGCCACCAGTGATTGGGGAAATCAGCCCCAGCATTTT. The encoded protein is CATSDWGNQPQHF. The rearrangement uses TRBV24-1 and TRBJ1-5, with no clear D. The CDR3 contains 13 residues. The germline V and J ends were trimmed by 2 bases and 4 bases, with 5 bases remaining between them. The germline V gene encodes CDR1 KGHDR and CDR2 SFDVKD.

This clonotype was seen repeatedly, ten times or more. V gene TRBV27 combines with J gene TRBJ2-5, with 8 bases fitting TRBD1. The CDR3 spans 14 residues. Unmatched junction bases numbered 4, after V lost 5 bases and J lost 2 bases. Per the germline V gene, CDR1 is MNHEY and CDR2 is SMNVEV (reference sequence). This CDR3 reads CASSPWTGQETQYF. CDR3 bases: TGTGCCAGCAGTCCTTGGACAGGGCAAGAGACCCAGTACTTC.

This clonotype was detected many times. The chain has TRBV7-2 and TRBJ2-3; no clear D gene. Trimming removed 5 bases at V and 2 bases at J, with 8 bases between. Germline V CDR1 and CDR2: SGHTA, FQGNSA. The CDR3 is 13 residues long. CDR3 amino acids: CASSPRLTDTQYF. The DNA for the CDR3 is TGTGCCAGCAGCCCACGTCTCACAGATACGCAGTATTTT.

This clonotype was counted many times. This sequence joins TRBV7-8 and TRBJ1-6; unclear D gene. The CDR3 covers 13 residues. Germline values: CDR1 SGHVS, CDR2 FQNEAQ. Trimming took off 5 bases at V and 7 bases at J, with 9 bases between the two ends. In nucleotides, the CDR3 is TGTGCCAGCAGCCCTTACAAGAATTCACCCCTCCACTTT. This sequence encodes CASSPYKNSPLHF.

This clonotype showed up just once. Mismatch with germline at one junction end may stem from a read error. V and J are TRBV20-1 and TRBJ1-6; the D is unclear. This CDR3 has 14 amino acids. Germline CDR1 DFQATT, CDR2 SNEGSKA (reference sequence). This CDR3 is CSARVNPAAAKLQF. The CDR3 coding sequence is TGCAGTGCTAGAGTAAACCCAGCGGCCGCTAAACTCCAATTT.

The CDR3 loop is CASSLVGGNSSPLHF. DNA of the CDR3: TGCGCCAGCAGCTTGGTAGGGGGAAATAGTTCACCCCTCCACTTT. The V and J genes are TRBV5-1 and TRBJ1-6; D perhaps matches TRBD1 (6 bases). Germline V gene sequence: CDR1 SGHRS, CDR2 YFSETQ. V was pared by 0 bases and J by 9 bases, with 13 bases between. This CDR3 has 15 amino acids.

A remark on this clonotype: One base away lies a much larger clone, so this may be a sequencing read error. The V gene is TRBV27, the J gene TRBJ1-2, with 7 positions matching TRBD1. Germline values: CDR1 MNHEY, CDR2 SMNVEV (reference sequence). Trimming removed 6 bases from V and 0 bases from J; junction bases left unmatched: 10. The CDR3 is 16 residues long. CDR3: CASSIQGPTANYGYTF. The CDR3 DNA is TGTGCCAGCAGCATACAGGGGCCGACAGCTAACTATGGCTACACCTTC.

This clonotype was seen at least ten times. The DNA for the CDR3 is TGCAGTGCTAGGGAACTAGCGGGGGGGCGATACGAGCAGTACTTC. Its protein is CSARELAGGRYEQYF. The chain carries TRBV20-1 and TRBJ2-7, with 13 bases identical to TRBD2. The CDR3 extends over 15 amino acids. The junction had 6 bases not matched to a gene; V was cut back by 3 bases and J by 4 bases. CDR1 DFQATT and CDR2 SNEGSKA come from the germline V gene (reference sequence).

At least ten counts were recorded for this clonotype. The chain carries TRBV28 and TRBJ2-3, with TRBD2 matching over 8 bases. Germline-derived CDR1 and CDR2 are MDHEN and SYDVKM. Trimming took 3 bases from V and 5 from J; bases not matched to a gene: 13. The CDR3 covers 17 residues. The CDR3 sequence: CASSLYPRGGSVDTQYF. The DNA of the CDR3 is TGTGCCAGCAGTTTGTACCCCCGCGGGGGGTCCGTAGATACGCAGTATTTT.

At least ten counts were recorded for this clonotype. The J gene is TRBJ2-7, the V gene TRBV6-1; 8 positions agree with TRBD1. With V trimmed by 5 bases and J by 0 bases, 3 bases remained unmatched. The germline V gene has CDR1 MNHNS and CDR2 SASEGT. CDR3 size: 14 residues. CDR3 bases: TGTGCCAGCAGTCGGACAGGGAGCTCCTACGAGCAGTACTTC. It yields the protein CASSRTGSSYEQYF.

This clonotype was counted at least ten times. The J gene is TRBJ2-3, the V gene TRBV6-1; 11 bases map to TRBD2. The CDR3 has 18 residues. V shed 4 bases, J shed 1 base, and the junction held 10 bases outside the gene matches. Germline values: CDR1 MNHNS, CDR2 SASEGT. The CDR3 sequence is CASSVPWTSGFRTDTQYF. DNA of the CDR3: TGTGCCAGCAGTGTACCATGGACTAGCGGGTTCCGCACAGATACGCAGTATTTT.

This clonotype was seen many times. The chain has TRBV3-1 and TRBJ2-5; 7 bases line up with TRBD2. The CDR3 loop spans 14 amino acids. J lost 4 bases, V lost 1 base, and 3 bases had no gene match. From germline, CDR1 is LGHDT and CDR2 YNNKEL (reference sequence). This CDR3 reads CASSQVGEGETQYF. DNA of the CDR3: TGTGCCAGCAGCCAAGTAGGGGAGGGAGAGACCCAGTACTTC.

At least ten counts were recorded for this clonotype. This chain joins TRBV3-1 and TRBJ2-3; D unclear. Deletions cut 1 base from V and 2 bases from J, with 1 base between. Germline V gene data show CDR1 as LGHDT and CDR2 as YNNKEL (reference sequence). CDR3 length: 12 amino acids. The CDR3 is CASSQVTDTQYF. In DNA, the CDR3 is TGTGCCAGCAGCCAAGTCACAGATACGCAGTATTTT.